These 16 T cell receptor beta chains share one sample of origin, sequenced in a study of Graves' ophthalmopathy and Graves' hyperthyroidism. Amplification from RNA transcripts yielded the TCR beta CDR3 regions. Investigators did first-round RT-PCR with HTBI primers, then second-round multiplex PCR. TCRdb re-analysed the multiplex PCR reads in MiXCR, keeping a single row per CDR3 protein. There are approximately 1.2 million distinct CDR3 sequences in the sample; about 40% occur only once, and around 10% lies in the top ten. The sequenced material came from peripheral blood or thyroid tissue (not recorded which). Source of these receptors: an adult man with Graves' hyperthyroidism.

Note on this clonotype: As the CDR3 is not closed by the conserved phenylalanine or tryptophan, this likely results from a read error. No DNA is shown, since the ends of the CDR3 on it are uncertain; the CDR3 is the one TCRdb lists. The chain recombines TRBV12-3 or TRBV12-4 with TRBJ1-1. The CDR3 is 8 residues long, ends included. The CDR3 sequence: CASSPLAG.

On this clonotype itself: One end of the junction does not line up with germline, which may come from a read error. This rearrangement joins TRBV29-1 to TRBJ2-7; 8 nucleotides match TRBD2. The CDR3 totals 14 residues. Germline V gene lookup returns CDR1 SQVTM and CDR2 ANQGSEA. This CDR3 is CSVDSGGNTGELYF. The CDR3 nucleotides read TGCAGCGTTGACTCGGGAGGGAACACCGGGGAGCTGTACTTC.

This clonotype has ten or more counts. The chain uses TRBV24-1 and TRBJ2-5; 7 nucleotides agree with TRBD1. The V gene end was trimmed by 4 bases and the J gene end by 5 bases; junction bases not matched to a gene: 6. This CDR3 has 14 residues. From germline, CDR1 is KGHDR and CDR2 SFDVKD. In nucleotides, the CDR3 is TGTGCCACCAGTGAACGGGGACAGAGGGAGACCCAGTACTTC. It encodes CATSERGQRETQYF.

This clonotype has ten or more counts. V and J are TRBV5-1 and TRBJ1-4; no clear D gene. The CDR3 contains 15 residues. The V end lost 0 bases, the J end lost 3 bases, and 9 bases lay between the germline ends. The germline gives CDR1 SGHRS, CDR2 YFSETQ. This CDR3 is CASSLEGMSNEKLFF. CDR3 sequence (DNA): TGCGCCAGCAGCTTGGAAGGGATGTCTAATGAAAAACTGTTTTTT.

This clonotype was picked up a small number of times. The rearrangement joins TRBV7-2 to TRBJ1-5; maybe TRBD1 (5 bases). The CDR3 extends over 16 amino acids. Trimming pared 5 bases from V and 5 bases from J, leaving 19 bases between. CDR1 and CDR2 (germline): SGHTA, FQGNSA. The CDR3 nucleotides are TGTGCCAGCAGCCTAACAGGCTTTGGGATGGATCAGCCCCAGCATTTT. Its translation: CASSLTGFGMDQPQHF.

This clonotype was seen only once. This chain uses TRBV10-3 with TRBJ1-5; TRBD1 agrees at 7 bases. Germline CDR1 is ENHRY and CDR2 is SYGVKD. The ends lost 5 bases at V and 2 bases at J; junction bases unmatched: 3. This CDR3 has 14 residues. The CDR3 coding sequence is TGTGCCATCAGTAGTGGGACAGGCAATCAGCCCCAGCATTTT. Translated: CAISSGTGNQPQHF.

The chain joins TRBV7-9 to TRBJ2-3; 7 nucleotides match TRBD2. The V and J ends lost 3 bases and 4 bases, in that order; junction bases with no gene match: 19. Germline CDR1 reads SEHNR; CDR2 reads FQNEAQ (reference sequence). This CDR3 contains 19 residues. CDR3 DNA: TGTGCCAGCAGCTTGTTTCGGGGCAATGAGCGGGAAAAGGCAGATACGCAGTATTTT. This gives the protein CASSLFRGNEREKADTQYF.

The DNA for the CDR3 is TGTGCCAGCAACATGGGACTAGCGGGTAAAGAGACCCAGTACTTC. It encodes CASNMGLAGKETQYF. The rearrangement joins TRBV7-9 to TRBJ2-5; TRBD2 aligns across 12 bases. This CDR3 is 15 amino acids long. The germline V gene encodes CDR1 SEHNR and CDR2 FQNEAQ (reference sequence). Unmatched junction bases numbered 6, after V lost 7 bases and J lost 3 bases. Looking up the rest from reference TRBV7-9 and TRBJ2-5 gives the full variable domain: DTGVSQNPRHKITKRGQNVTFRCDPISEHNRLYWYRQTLGQGPEFLTYFQNEAQLEKSRLLSDRFSAERPKGSFSTLEIQRTEQGDSAMYLCASNMGLAGKETQYFGPGTRLLVL.

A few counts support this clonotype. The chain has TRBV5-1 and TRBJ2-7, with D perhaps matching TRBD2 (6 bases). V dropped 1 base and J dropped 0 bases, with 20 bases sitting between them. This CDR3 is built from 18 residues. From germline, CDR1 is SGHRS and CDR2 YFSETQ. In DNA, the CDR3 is TGCGCCAGCAGCTTGTCCCCGAGGACCCCGGACTACTCCTACGAGCAGTACTTC. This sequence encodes CASSLSPRTPDYSYEQYF.

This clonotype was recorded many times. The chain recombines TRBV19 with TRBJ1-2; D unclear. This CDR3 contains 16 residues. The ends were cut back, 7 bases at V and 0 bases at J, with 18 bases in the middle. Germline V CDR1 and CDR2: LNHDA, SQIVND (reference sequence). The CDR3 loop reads CASKLGAALANYGYTF. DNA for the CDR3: TGTGCCAGTAAATTGGGAGCAGCACTCGCTAACTATGGCTACACCTTC. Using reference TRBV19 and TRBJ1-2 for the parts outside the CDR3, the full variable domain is DGGITQSPKYLFRKEGQNVTLSCEQNLNHDAMYWYRQDPGQGLRLIYYSQIVNDFQKGDIAEGYSVSREKKESFPLTVTSAQKNPTAFYLCASKLGAALANYGYTFGSGTRLTVV.

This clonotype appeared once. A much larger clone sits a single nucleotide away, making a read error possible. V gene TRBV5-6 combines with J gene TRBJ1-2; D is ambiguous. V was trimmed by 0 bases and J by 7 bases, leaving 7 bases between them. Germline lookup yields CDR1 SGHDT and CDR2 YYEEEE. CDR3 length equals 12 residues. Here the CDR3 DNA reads TGTGCCAGCAGCTTGGGGAACAGTGGCTACACCTTC. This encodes CASSLGNSGYTF.

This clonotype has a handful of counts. The CDR3: CASTFAFTSSYEQYF. The CDR3 bases are TGTGCCAGCACGTTCGCTTTCACCAGCTCCTACGAGCAGTACTTC. The chain joins TRBV2 to TRBJ2-7; unclear D gene. This CDR3 contains 15 residues. Germline V gene sequence: CDR1 SNHLY, CDR2 FYNNEI. Trimming took 7 bases from V and 0 from J, leaving 16 bases between them.

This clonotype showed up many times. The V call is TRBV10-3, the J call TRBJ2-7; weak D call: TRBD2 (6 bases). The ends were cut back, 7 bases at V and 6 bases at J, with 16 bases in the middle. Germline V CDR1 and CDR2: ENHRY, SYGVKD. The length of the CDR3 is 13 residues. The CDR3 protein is CAITPGVPGEQYF. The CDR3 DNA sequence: TGTGCCATCACCCCGGGGGTCCCGGGCGAGCAGTACTTC.

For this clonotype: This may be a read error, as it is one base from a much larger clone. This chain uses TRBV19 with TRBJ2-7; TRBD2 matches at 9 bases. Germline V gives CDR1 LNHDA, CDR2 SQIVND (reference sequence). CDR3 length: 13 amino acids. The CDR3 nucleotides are TGTGCCAGTAGTGGGCTAGCGGGATACGAGCAGTGCTTC. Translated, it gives CASSGLAGYEQCF. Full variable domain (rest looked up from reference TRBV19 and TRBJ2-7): DGGITQSPKYLFRKEGQNVTLSCEQNLNHDAMYWYRQDPGQGLRLIYYSQIVNDFQKGDIAEGYSVSREKKESFPLTVTSAQKNPTAFYLCASSGLAGYEQCFGPGTRLTVT.

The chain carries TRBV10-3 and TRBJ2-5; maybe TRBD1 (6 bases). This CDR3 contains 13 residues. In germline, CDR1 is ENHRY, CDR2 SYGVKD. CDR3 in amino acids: CARGQGTWETQYF. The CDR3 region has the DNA TGTGCTAGAGGGCAGGGGACCTGGGAGACCCAGTACTTC.

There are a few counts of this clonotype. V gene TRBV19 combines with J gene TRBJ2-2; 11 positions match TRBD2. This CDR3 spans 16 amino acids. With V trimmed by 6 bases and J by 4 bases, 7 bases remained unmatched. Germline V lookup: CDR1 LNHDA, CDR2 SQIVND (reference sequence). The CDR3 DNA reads TGTGCCAGTAGACTAGCGGGAGTGTCGGGCACCGGGGAGCTGTTTTTT. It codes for CASRLAGVSGTGELFF.